The T cell receptor beta chain under discussion was sequenced for a study of blood T cell repertoires in COVID-19. At the level of the study: Both acute and convalescent COVID-19 samples were obtained from the United States, Italy and Spain. Sources were T cells, B-cell-depleted T cells, or PBMCs; the material itself was cDNA or gDNA.

TCRdb's copy holds only in-frame clones and misses some; the assay was immunoSEQ multiplex PCR. The table has fewer than 200,000 clones, around nine tenths seen once. Sequencing was carried out using peripheral blood. The clonotype was recovered from a woman in her seventies with COVID-19, enrolled during active disease.

The CDR3 region has the DNA TGTGCCAGCAGCTTAGTCCGTCTGCGGGATACCGCCTACGAGCAGTACTTC. It encodes CASSLVRLRDTAYEQYF. V is TRBV7-8 and J is TRBJ2-7; D perhaps matches TRBD2 (6 bases). The CDR3 runs 17 residues. Looked up from germline, CDR1 is SGHVS and CDR2 is FQNEAQ. The ends were cut back, 1 base at V and 2 bases at J, with 18 bases in the middle. The variable domain in full, with the rest retrieved from reference TRBV7-8 and TRBJ2-7, is GAGVSQSPRYKVAKRGQDVALRCDPISGHVSLFWYQQALGQGPEFLTYFQNEAQLDKSGLPSDRFFAERPEGSVSTLKIQRTQQEDSAVYLCASSLVRLRDTAYEQYFGPGTRLTVT.